Listed here are 23 T cell receptor beta chains from one sample, sequenced in a study of cytomegalovirus exposure and HLA in healthy donors. Repertoires were generated with immunoSEQ multiplex PCR, while TCRdb's copy carries only in-frame clones and drops some. Of under 200,000 clones listed, 84% are singletons. Sequenced input: PBMCs. These receptors came from a man between 18 and 35 years old in good health and CMV-seropositive.

The genes are TRBV6-5 and TRBJ2-7, with D possibly being TRBD1 (6 bases). The CDR3 runs 12 residues. Trimming removed 5 bases from V and 12 bases from J, with 17 bases in between. Germline-derived CDR1 and CDR2 are MNHEY and SVGAGI. CDR3 in amino acids: CASSPDLQGPYF. CDR3 DNA: TGTGCCAGCAGTCCGGACTTACAGGGTCCGTACTTC.

V is TRBV5-4 and J is TRBJ2-1; TRBD2 agrees at 7 bases. Germline values: CDR1 SGHNT, CDR2 YYREEE (reference sequence). Trimming took 4 bases from V and 5 from J; bases not matched to a gene: 6. The CDR3 extends over 14 amino acids. CDR3 region: CASSPTSANNEQFF. In DNA, the CDR3 is TGTGCCAGCAGCCCCACTAGCGCAAACAATGAGCAGTTCTTC.

The sample holds a few counts of this clone. This rearrangement joins TRBV28 to TRBJ2-7, with 7 bases lining up with TRBD2. CDR1 MDHEN and CDR2 SYDVKM come from the germline V gene. The V gene end was trimmed by 3 bases and the J gene end by 7 bases; junction bases not matched to a gene: 3. This CDR3 is 12 amino acids long. As DNA, the CDR3 is TGTGCCAGCAGTTTGGGAGGGCTGGAGCAGTACTTC. Translating gives CASSLGGLEQYF.

This clone was observed a handful of times. The genes are TRBV19 and TRBJ2-7; tentatively, D is TRBD2 (6 bases). The germline gives CDR1 LNHDA, CDR2 SQIVND (reference sequence). CDR3 length: 11 residues. Between the trimmed V and J ends, which lost 9 bases and 6 bases, there was a span of 12 bases. Written as DNA, the CDR3 is TGTGCCAGCGGCACCGGGGGCGAGCAGTACTTC. This sequence encodes CASGTGGEQYF.

The rearrangement uses TRBV4-3 and TRBJ2-5, with D hard to call. V was shortened by 1 base and J by 1 base, with 13 bases between the two germline ends. The CDR3 sequence is 16 residues long. In germline, CDR1 is LGHNA, CDR2 YSLEER. CDR3 DNA sequence: TGCGCCAGCAGCCAAGGAAGGAGTTTTTCCCAAGAGACCCAGTACTTC. It is translated as CASSQGRSFSQETQYF.

The chain couples TRBV4-3 to TRBJ2-1, with 8 bases aligning to TRBD2. Germline V gene lookup returns CDR1 LGHNA and CDR2 YSLEER. The CDR3 spans 17 residues. After removal of 3 bases from V and 9 bases from J, the junction contained 16 bases not matched to a gene. The CDR3 DNA follows: TGCGCCAGCAGCCACCAACAAGGGACTAGTGGGGTGCCTGAGCAGTTCTTC. Its protein product is CASSHQQGTSGVPEQFF.

This clone appeared a single time. Written as DNA, the CDR3 is TGCGCCAGCAGCTCGGCGAGGGAGGGCCCAGATACGCAGTATTTT. This gives the protein CASSSAREGPDTQYF. V and J are TRBV5-1 and TRBJ2-3; 7 bases agree with TRBD2. The CDR3 spans 15 residues. From germline, CDR1 is SGHRS and CDR2 YFSETQ. With 3 bases clipped from V and 4 bases from J, the junction kept 8 bases outside the gene matches.

The rearrangement joins TRBV6-6 to TRBJ2-7; 10 nucleotides line up with TRBD1. CDR3 length: 15 amino acids. Germline CDR1 and CDR2: MNHNY and SVGAGI (reference sequence). Trimming took 0 bases from V and 4 from J; bases not matched to a gene: 3. The CDR3 DNA sequence: TGTGCCAGCAGTTACTCCGGACAGGGGGTGTACGAGCAGTACTTC. It specifies CASSYSGQGVYEQYF.

The gene calls are TRBV9 and TRBJ2-1, with 12 positions matching TRBD2. V shed 4 bases and J 4 bases; nucleotides not matched to a gene: 9. Germline assignment: CDR1 SGDLS and CDR2 YYNGEE. The CDR3 totals 17 residues. CDR3 in amino acids: CASSLRTSGALYNEQFF. In nucleotides, the CDR3 is TGTGCCAGCAGCTTACGGACTAGCGGGGCCCTATACAATGAGCAGTTCTTC.

The rearrangement joins TRBV30 to TRBJ2-2; 9 positions match TRBD2. V was pared by 4 bases and J by 5 bases, with 5 bases of the junction left unmatched. From germline, CDR1 is GTSNPN and CDR2 SVGIG (reference sequence). The CDR3 has 14 amino acids. Here the CDR3 reads CAWKGSGRTGELFF. The CDR3 nucleotides are TGTGCCTGGAAAGGGAGCGGGAGGACCGGGGAGCTGTTTTTT.

V and J are TRBV10-3 and TRBJ1-1; the match to TRBD1 covers 7 bases. The germline V gene has CDR1 ENHRY and CDR2 SYGVKD. V lost 10 bases and J lost 6; bases outside the gene matches: 8. The CDR3 is made up of 12 amino acids. The CDR3 DNA reads TGTGCCACAAGGACAGGCACAGCTGAAGCTTTCTTT. Residues: CATRTGTAEAFF.

This chain connects TRBV28 to TRBJ2-7, with D possibly TRBD1 on 7 matching bases. V was trimmed by 8 bases and J by 2 bases, leaving 13 bases between them. CDR1 is MDHEN, CDR2 SYDVKM, per germline. There are 13 residues in the CDR3. CDR3 nucleotide sequence: TGTGCCAGCGGGGGGACAGTCACCTACGAGCAGTACTTC. Encoded protein: CASGGTVTYEQYF.

V and J are TRBV9 and TRBJ2-1, with 7 bases lining up with TRBD2. The germline V gene has CDR1 SGDLS and CDR2 YYNGEE. This CDR3 has 17 amino acids. Trimming took 4 bases from V and 3 from J; bases not matched to a gene: 13. The CDR3 DNA reads TGTGCCAGCAGCCCCCCTGCGACTGGGAGGGTCTACAATGAGCAGTTCTTC. Its translation is CASSPPATGRVYNEQFF.

The chain combines TRBV29-1 with TRBJ2-7; possible D gene TRBD1, 6 bases. With 6 bases removed from V and 3 bases from J, the gap between germline ends came to 12 bases. Germline V CDR1 and CDR2: SQVTM, ANQGSEA. The CDR3 loop spans 12 amino acids. CDR3 region: CSVIGGIYEQYF. The CDR3 DNA sequence: TGCAGCGTAATAGGGGGAATCTACGAGCAGTACTTC.

The rearrangement uses TRBV5-6 and TRBJ2-2; D is unresolved. The V end was cut by 0 bases, the J end by 12 bases, with 18 bases between. The length of the CDR3 is 15 residues. From germline, CDR1 is SGHDT and CDR2 YYEEEE. In nucleotides, the CDR3 is TGTGCCAGCAGCTTGGCCATTGAGCGCCCGAGTCAGCTGTTTTTT. Its protein is CASSLAIERPSQLFF. The variable domain in full, with the rest retrieved from reference TRBV5-6 and TRBJ2-2, is DAGVTQSPTHLIKTRGQQVTLRCSPKSGHDTVSWYQQALGQGPQFIFQYYEEEERQRGNFPDRFSGHQFPNYSSELNVNALLLGDSALYLCASSLAIERPSQLFFGEGSRLTVL.

The chain employs TRBV30 and TRBJ2-7; D ambiguous. V was trimmed by 1 base and J by 3 bases, leaving 7 bases between them. This CDR3 has 12 amino acids. Germline V gene sequence: CDR1 GTSNPN, CDR2 SVGIG (reference sequence). The CDR3 loop reads CAWSESGYEQYF. The CDR3 coding sequence is TGTGCCTGGAGTGAATCAGGCTACGAGCAGTACTTC.

The chain is built from TRBV13 and TRBJ1-2; 7 nucleotides match TRBD1. This CDR3 spans 17 amino acids. V was pared by 4 bases and J by 0 bases, with 11 bases of the junction left unmatched. From germline, CDR1 is PRHDT and CDR2 FYEKMQ (reference sequence). The DNA of the CDR3 is TGTGCCAGCAGCTCCCGAAGGACAGGCGACGCTAACTATGGCTACACCTTC. This translates into CASSSRRTGDANYGYTF.

CDR3 in amino acids: CASSSALAGIQETQYF. CDR3 coding DNA: TGTGCCAGCAGTTCGGCACTAGCGGGGATCCAAGAGACCCAGTACTTC. This chain joins TRBV28 and TRBJ2-5; 10 nucleotides line up with TRBD2. Germline CDR1 is MDHEN and CDR2 is SYDVKM. The trim removed 4 bases at V and 1 base at J, leaving 6 bases unmatched. This CDR3 region has 16 residues.

The V and J genes are TRBV30 and TRBJ1-1, with D tentatively TRBD1 (5 bases). Germline CDR1 and CDR2: GTSNPN and SVGIG (reference sequence). Trimming left V 0 bases short and J 2 bases short, with 13 bases between. There are 15 residues in the CDR3. Written as DNA, the CDR3 is TGTGCCTGGAGTGTATGGGGGGTGGCTAACACTGAAGCTTTCTTT. Its protein is CAWSVWGVANTEAFF.

The V and J genes are TRBV28 and TRBJ1-5; weak D call: TRBD1 (6 bases). The germline CDR1 and CDR2 sequences are MDHEN and SYDVKM. V was cut by 5 bases and J by 6 bases, with 14 bases left in between. The CDR3 runs 14 residues. CDR3 coding DNA: TGTGCCAGCAGTCCGGGGGGCGCGGTTCAGCCCCAGCATTTT. It specifies CASSPGGAVQPQHF.

The chain employs TRBV7-2 and TRBJ1-5, with D tentatively TRBD1 (5 bases). The germline V and J ends were trimmed by 1 base and 2 bases, with 9 bases remaining between them. Germline V CDR1 and CDR2: SGHTA, FQGNSA. The CDR3 extends over 15 amino acids. The CDR3 nucleotides are TGTGCCAGCAGCTTAGTGGGGGGAGGCAATCAGCCCCAGCATTTT. It translates to CASSLVGGGNQPQHF. The whole variable domain, filled in from reference TRBV7-2 and TRBJ1-5, reads GAGVSQSPSNKVTEKGKDVELRCDPISGHTALYWYRQSLGQGLEFLIYFQGNSAPDKSGLPSDRFSAERTGGSVSTLTIQRTQQEDSAVYLCASSLVGGGNQPQHFGDGTRLSIL.

The sample holds a few counts of this clone. The chain joins TRBV2 to TRBJ2-7; 8 positions match TRBD1. The junction had 7 bases not matched to a gene; V was cut back by 2 bases and J by 4 bases. There are 15 residues in the CDR3. Germline lookup yields CDR1 SNHLY and CDR2 FYNNEI. CDR3 residues: CASSELEDREYEQYF. In DNA, the CDR3 is TGTGCCAGCAGTGAATTGGAGGACAGGGAATACGAGCAGTACTTC.

This sequence joins TRBV19 and TRBJ1-2; the D is unclear. Germline V CDR1 and CDR2: LNHDA, SQIVND (reference sequence). The CDR3 length is 17 residues. The V end lost 1 base, the J end lost 8 bases, and 23 bases lay between the germline ends. Written as DNA, the CDR3 is TGTGCCAGTAGTATAGGGGCAGGCTTGGCGTATAGTGTCGGCTACACCTTC. This encodes CASSIGAGLAYSVGYTF. The entire variable domain, with the rest obtained from reference TRBV19 and TRBJ1-2, is as follows: DGGITQSPKYLFRKEGQNVTLSCEQNLNHDAMYWYRQDPGQGLRLIYYSQIVNDFQKGDIAEGYSVSREKKESFPLTVTSAQKNPTAFYLCASSIGAGLAYSVGYTFGSGTRLTVV.